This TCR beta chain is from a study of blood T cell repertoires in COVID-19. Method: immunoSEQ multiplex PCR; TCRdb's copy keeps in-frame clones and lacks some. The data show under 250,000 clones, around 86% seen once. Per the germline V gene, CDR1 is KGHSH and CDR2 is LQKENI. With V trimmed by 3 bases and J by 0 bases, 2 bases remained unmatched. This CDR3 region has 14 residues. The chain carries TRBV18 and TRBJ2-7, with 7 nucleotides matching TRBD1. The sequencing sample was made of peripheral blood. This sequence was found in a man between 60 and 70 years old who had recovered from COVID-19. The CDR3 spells CASSPGDSSYEQYF. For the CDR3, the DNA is TGTGCCAGCTCACCCGGGGACAGCTCCTACGAGCAGTACTTC. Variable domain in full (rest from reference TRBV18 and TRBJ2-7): NAGVMQNPRHLVRRRGQEARLRCSPMKGHSHVYWYRQLPEEGLKFMVYLQKENIIDESGMPKERFSAEFPKEGPSILRIQQVVRGDSAAYFCASSPGDSSYEQYFGPGTRLTVT.